Reported below is one T cell receptor beta chain. J gave up 5 bases and V 6 bases, and 5 bases lay outside the gene matches. Looked up from germline, CDR1 is MNHEY and CDR2 is SVGEGT. This CDR3 region has 13 residues. Measured with immunoSEQ multiplex PCR; TCRdb has only the in-frame clones, and not every one. The repertoire consists of over 150,000 clones, with around 85% occurring once and the leading ten covering 0.63%. These data originate in a study of blood T cell repertoires in COVID-19. V and J are TRBV6-2 or TRBV6-3 and TRBJ1-1; 8 bases match TRBD1. The sample consisted of peripheral blood. The source is a man in his fifties or sixties with COVID-19, enrolled during active disease. The CDR3: CASSRQGRTEAFF. CDR3 in DNA: TGTGCCAGCAGCCGACAGGGGAGGACTGAAGCTTTCTTT.